Below, one TCR beta chain is given with its context. Germline V CDR1 and CDR2: SGHRS, YFSETQ. V was clipped by 4 bases and J by 2 bases; unmatched bases: 7. The CDR3 loop spans 16 amino acids. The source of the sample is a study of blood T cells in healthy people across ages. A second about 6 to 12 cycle PCR used barcoded and J-beta primers. In TCRdb, the 5' RACE reads were re-called with MiXCR into one record per CDR3 protein. The repertoire holds about 1.7 million distinct CDR3 sequences, with 28% as singletons. V usage is TRBV5-1 and J usage is TRBJ2-5; 11 positions match TRBD2. The specimen was blood. The sequence was collected from a woman aged 25 to 39 in good health. The CDR3 region is CASSPPGLAAQETQYF. The DNA for the CDR3 is TGCGCCAGCAGCCCTCCGGGACTAGCGGCACAAGAGACCCAGTACTTC.